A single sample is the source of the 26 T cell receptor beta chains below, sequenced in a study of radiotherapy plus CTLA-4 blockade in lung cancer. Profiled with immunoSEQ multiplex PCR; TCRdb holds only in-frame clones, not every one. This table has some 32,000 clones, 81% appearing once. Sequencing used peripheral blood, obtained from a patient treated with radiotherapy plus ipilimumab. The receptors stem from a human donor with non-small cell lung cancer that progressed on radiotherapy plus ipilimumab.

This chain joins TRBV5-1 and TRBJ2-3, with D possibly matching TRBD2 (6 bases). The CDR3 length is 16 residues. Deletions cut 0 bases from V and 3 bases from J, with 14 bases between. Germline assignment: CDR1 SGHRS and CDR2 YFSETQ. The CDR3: CASSLGLSAGTDTQYF. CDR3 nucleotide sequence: TGCGCCAGCAGCTTGGGCCTTTCGGCGGGGACAGATACGCAGTATTTT.

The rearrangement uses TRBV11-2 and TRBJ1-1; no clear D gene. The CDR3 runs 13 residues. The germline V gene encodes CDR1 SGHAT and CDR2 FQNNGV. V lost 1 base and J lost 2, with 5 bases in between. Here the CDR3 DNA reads TGTGCCAGCAGCTTAGGAGCCAACACTGAAGCTTTCTTT. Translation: CASSLGANTEAFF.

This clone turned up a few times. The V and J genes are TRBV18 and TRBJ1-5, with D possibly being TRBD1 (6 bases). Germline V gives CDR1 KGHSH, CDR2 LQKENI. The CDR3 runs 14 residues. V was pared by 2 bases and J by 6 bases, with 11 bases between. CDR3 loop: CASSPAGDSQPQHF. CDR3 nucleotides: TGTGCCAGCTCACCAGCAGGGGATAGTCAGCCCCAGCATTTT. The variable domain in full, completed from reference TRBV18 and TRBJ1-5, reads NAGVMQNPRHLVRRRGQEARLRCSPMKGHSHVYWYRQLPEEGLKFMVYLQKENIIDESGMPKERFSAEFPKEGPSILRIQQVVRGDSAAYFCASSPAGDSQPQHFGDGTRLSIL.

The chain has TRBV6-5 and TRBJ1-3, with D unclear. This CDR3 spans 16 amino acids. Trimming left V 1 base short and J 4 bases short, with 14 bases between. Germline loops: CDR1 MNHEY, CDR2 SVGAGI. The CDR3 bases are TGTGCCAGCAGTTACTATGTTCCGGGATCCGGAAACACCATATATTTT. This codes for CASSYYVPGSGNTIYF.

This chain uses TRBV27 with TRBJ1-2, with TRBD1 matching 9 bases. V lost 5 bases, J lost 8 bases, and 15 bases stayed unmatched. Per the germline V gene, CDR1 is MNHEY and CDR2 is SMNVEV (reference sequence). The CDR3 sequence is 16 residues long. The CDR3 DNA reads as TGTGCCAGCAGTCGCACCACCGGGACAGGGAATCCCGGCTACACCTTC. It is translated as CASSRTTGTGNPGYTF.

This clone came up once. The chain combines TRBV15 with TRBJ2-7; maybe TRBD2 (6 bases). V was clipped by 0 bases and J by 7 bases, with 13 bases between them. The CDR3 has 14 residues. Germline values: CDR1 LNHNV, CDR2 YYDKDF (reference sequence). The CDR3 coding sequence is TGTGCCACCAGCAGAGAACGGGGGATAGTAGAGCAGTACTTC. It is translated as CATSRERGIVEQYF.

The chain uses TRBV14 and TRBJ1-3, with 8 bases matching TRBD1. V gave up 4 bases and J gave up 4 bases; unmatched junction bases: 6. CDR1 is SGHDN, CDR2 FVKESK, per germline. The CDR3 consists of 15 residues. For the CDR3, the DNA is TGTGCCAGCAGCCGCTCAGGGGGCTCAGGAAACACCATATATTTT. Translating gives CASSRSGGSGNTIYF.

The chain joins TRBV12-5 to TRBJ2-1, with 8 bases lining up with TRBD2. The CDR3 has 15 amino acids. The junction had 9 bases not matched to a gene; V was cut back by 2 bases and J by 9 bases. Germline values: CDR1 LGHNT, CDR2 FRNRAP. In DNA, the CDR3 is TGTGCTAGTGGTTTGATCACGGGGGGGAGTGGTGAGCAGTTCTTC. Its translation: CASGLITGGSGEQFF.

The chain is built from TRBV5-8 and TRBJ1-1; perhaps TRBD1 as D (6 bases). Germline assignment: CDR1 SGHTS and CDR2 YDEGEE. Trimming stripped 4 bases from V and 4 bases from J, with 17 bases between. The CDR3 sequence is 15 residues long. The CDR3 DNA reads TGTGCCAGCAGCCGAGACCCACAGGGTAGCACTGAAGCTTTCTTT. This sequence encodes CASSRDPQGSTEAFF.

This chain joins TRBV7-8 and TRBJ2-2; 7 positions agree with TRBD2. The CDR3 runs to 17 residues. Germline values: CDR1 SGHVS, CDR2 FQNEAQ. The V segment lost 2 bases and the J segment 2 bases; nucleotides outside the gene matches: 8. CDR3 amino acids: CASSLSSGVGNTGELFF. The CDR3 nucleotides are TGTGCCAGCAGCTTATCCAGCGGGGTGGGAAACACCGGGGAGCTGTTTTTT.

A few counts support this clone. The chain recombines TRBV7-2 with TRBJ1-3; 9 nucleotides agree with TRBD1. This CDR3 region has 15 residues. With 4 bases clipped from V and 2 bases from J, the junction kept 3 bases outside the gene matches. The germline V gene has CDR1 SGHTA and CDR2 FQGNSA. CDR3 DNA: TGTGCCAGCAGCTCCGGACAGGGGCCTGGAAACACCATATATTTT. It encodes CASSSGQGPGNTIYF.

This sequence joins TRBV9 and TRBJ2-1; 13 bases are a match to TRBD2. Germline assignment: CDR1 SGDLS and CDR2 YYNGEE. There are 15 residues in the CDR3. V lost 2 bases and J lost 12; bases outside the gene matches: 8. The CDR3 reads CASSVGLAGAPAQFF. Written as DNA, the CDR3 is TGTGCCAGCAGCGTTGGACTAGCGGGGGCCCCAGCGCAGTTCTTC.

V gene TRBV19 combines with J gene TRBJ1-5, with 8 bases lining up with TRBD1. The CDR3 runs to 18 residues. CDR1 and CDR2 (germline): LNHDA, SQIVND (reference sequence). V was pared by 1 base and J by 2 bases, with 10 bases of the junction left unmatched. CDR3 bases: TGTGCCAGTAGTATAGTTCCATGGACAGGGAACGGCAATCAGCCCCAGCATTTT. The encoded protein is CASSIVPWTGNGNQPQHF.

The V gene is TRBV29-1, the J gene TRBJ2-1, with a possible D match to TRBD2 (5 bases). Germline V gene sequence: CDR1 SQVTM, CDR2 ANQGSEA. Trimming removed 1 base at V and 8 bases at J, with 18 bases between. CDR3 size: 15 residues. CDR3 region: CSVEAPGKVFDEQFF. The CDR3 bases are TGCAGCGTTGAAGCGCCGGGAAAAGTTTTCGATGAGCAGTTCTTC.

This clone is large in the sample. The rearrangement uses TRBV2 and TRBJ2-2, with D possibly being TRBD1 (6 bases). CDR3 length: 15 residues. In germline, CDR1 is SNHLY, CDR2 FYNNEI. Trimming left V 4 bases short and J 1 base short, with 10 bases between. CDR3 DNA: TGTGCCAGCAGTGTTATGACAGGGAACACCGGGGAGCTGTTTTTT. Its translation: CASSVMTGNTGELFF. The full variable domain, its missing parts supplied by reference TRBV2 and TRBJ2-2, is EPEVTQTPSHQVTQMGQEVILRCVPISNHLYFYWYRQILGQKVEFLVSFYNNEISEKSEIFDDQFSVERPDGSNFTLKIRSTKLEDSAMYFCASSVMTGNTGELFFGEGSRLTVL.

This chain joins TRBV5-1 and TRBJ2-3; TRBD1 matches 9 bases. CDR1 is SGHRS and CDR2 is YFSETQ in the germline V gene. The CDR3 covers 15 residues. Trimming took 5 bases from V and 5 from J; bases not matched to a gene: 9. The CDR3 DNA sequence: TGCGCCAGCAGTTTCCGGACAGGGGCTGAAGATACGCAGTATTTT. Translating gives CASSFRTGAEDTQYF.

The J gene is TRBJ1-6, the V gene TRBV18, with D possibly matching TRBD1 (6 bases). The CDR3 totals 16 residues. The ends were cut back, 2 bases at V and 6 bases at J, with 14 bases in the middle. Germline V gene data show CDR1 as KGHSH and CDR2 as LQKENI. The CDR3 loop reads CASSPDNRVANSPLHF. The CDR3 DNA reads TGTGCCAGCTCACCAGACAACAGGGTGGCTAATTCACCCCTCCACTTT.

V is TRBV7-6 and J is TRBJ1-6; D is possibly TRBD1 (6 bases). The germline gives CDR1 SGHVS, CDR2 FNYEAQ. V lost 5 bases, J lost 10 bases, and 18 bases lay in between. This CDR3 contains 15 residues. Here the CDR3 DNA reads TGTGCCAGCAGCCCCCAAGGGGGACCGAACTCACCCCTCCACTTT. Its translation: CASSPQGGPNSPLHF.

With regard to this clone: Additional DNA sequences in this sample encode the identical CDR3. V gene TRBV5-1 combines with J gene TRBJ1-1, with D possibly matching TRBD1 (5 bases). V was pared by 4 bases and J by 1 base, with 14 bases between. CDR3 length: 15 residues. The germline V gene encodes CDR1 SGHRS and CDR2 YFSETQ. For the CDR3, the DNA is TGCGCCAGCAGCCTCCGAGGCAGGGAGAACACTGAAGCTTTCTTT. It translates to CASSLRGRENTEAFF.

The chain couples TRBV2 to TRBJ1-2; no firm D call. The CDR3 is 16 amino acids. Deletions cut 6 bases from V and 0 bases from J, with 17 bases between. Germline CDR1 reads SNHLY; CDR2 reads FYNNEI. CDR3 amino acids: CASSIDEASTNYGYTF. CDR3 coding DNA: TGTGCCAGCAGCATAGACGAGGCCAGTACTAACTATGGCTACACCTTC.

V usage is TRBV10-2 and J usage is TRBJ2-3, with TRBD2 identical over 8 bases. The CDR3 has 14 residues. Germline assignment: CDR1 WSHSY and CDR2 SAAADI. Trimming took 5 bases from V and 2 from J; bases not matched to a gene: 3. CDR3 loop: CASSTSGLTDTQYF. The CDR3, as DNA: TGCGCCAGCAGTACTAGCGGACTCACAGATACGCAGTATTTT.

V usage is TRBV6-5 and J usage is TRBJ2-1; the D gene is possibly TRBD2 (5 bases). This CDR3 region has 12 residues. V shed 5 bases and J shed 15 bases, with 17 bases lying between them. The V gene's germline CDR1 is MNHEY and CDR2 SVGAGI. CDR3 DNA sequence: TGTGCCAGCAGTCCAGATCGGGGTGGTCCGTTCTTC. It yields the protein CASSPDRGGPFF.

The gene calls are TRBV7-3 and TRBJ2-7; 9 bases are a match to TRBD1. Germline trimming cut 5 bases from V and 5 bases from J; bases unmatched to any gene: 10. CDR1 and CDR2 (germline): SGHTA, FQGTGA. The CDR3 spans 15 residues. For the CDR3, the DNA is TGTGCCAGCAGCCGAACAGGGGGCTCGTTCCACGAGCAGTACTTC. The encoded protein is CASSRTGGSFHEQYF.

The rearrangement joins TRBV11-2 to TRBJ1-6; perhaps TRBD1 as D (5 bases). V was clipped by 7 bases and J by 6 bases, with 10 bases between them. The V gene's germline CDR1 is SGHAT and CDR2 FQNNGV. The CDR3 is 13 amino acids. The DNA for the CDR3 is TGTGCCAGCACGACTCAGGGTAATTCACCCCTCCACTTT. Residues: CASTTQGNSPLHF. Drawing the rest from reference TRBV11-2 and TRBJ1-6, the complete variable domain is EAGVAQSPRYKIIEKRQSVAFWCNPISGHATLYWYQQILGQGPKLLIQFQNNGVVDDSQLPKDRFSAERLKGVDSTLKIQPAKLEDSAVYLCASTTQGNSPLHFGNGTRLTVT.

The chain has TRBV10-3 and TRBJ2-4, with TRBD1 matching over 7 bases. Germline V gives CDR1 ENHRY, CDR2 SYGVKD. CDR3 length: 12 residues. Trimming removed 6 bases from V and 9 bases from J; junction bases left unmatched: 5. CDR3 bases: TGTGCCATCAGAGACAGGGTTGGCATTCAGTACTTC. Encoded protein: CAIRDRVGIQYF.

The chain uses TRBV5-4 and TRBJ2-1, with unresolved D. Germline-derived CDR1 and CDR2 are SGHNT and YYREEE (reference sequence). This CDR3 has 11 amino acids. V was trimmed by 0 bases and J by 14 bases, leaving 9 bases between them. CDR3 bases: TGTGCCAGCAGCTTGGGTTTCTCGGAGTTCTTC. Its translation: CASSLGFSEFF.